The source of this T cell receptor beta chain is a study of blood T cell repertoires in COVID-19. Overall study context: COVID-19 samples, acute and convalescent, were from the United States, Italy and Spain. PBMCs, B-cell-depleted T cells, or T cells provided the cDNA or gDNA that made up the material.

Trimming left V 5 bases short and J 1 base short, with 20 bases between. CDR1 is LNHDA and CDR2 is SQIVND in the germline V gene (reference sequence). CDR3 length: 17 amino acids. This table comes from immunoSEQ multiplex PCR, and its TCRdb copy is limited to in-frame clones, with some not included. Of a few hundred thousand clones in the sample, approximately 80% are singletons; the top ten hold about 1.5%. The rearrangement joins TRBV19 to TRBJ1-2; D perhaps matches TRBD1 (5 bases). Sample: peripheral blood. The sequence was collected from a woman aged 40-49 years who had recovered from COVID-19. DNA of the CDR3: TGTGCCAGTAGTCCACGTAGGGGAAGAGATCTTAACTATGGCTACACCTTC. This encodes CASSPRRGRDLNYGYTF.